Following are 24 T cell receptor beta chains from one sample sequenced in a study of T cells in Graves' hyperthyroidism and ophthalmopathy (dated by TCRdb to between 2018 and 2021). Libraries were constructed by multiplex PCR. Sequenced on an Illumina HiSeq 2000. The TCR beta CDR3 regions were amplified from RNA transcripts. For the first round of RT-PCR on the TCR CDR3, the HTBI primer set was used together with the Qiagen OneStep RT-PCR kit. TCRdb reanalyzed the raw reads on its own, using fastp at Q25 for trimming and MiXCR for clone calling, and kept in-frame beta chains. Rows are unified per CDR3 protein, each entry keeping the most common DNA and genes. For this sample the table gives about 270,000 distinct CDR3 sequences, of which 13% to 15% were detected only once. The ten biggest clones cover 30% of the sample. Input material: blood. All receptors come from a woman between 50 and 59 years old with Graves' hyperthyroidism that later progressed to Graves' ophthalmopathy.

This clonotype was observed many times. The V call is TRBV20-1, the J call TRBJ1-1; D perhaps matches TRBD1 (6 bases). V lost 6 bases and J lost 1, with 12 bases in between. The CDR3 has 13 amino acids. CDR1 and CDR2 from the germline V gene are DFQATT and SNEGSKA (reference sequence). CDR3 amino acids: CSAFEGGNTEAFF. The CDR3 nucleotides are TGCAGTGCATTTGAGGGGGGGAACACTGAAGCTTTCTTT.

Ten or more counts support this clonotype. The chain has TRBV5-1 and TRBJ2-1; D call uncertain. V lost 0 bases to trimming and J lost 7 bases, with 8 bases between them. Germline V lookup: CDR1 SGHRS, CDR2 YFSETQ. There are 13 residues in the CDR3. The CDR3 coding sequence is TGCGCCAGCAGCTTGGGTTTCGGTAATGAGCAGTTCTTC. Protein sequence: CASSLGFGNEQFF. The complete variable domain, with remaining parts taken from reference TRBV5-1 and TRBJ2-1, reads KAGVTQTPRYLIKTRGQQVTLSCSPISGHRSVSWYQQTPGQGLQFLFEYFSETQRNKGNFPGRFSGRQFSNSRSEMNVSTLELGDSALYLCASSLGFGNEQFFGPGTRLTVL.

This clonotype has ten or more counts. The rearrangement links TRBV18 to TRBJ2-7, with D hard to call. The CDR3 runs to 13 residues. V dropped 4 bases and J dropped 4 bases, with 11 bases sitting between them. The germline V gene has CDR1 KGHSH and CDR2 LQKENI. The CDR3: CASSQASGYEQYF. CDR3 in DNA: TGTGCCAGCTCACAAGCTTCTGGGTACGAGCAGTACTTC.

As concerns this clonotype: Possible read error: a much larger clone is one base away. The chain uses TRBV28 and TRBJ2-7; 9 nucleotides agree with TRBD2. The CDR3 is made up of 15 amino acids. V lost 1 base and J lost 5; bases outside the gene matches: 6. Germline lookup yields CDR1 MDHEN and CDR2 SYDVKM. The CDR3 bases are TGTGCCAGCAGTTTATCGGGGCGGGGGGGCGACGAGCAGTACTTC. Translation gives CASSLSGRGGDEQYF. The variable domain in full, completed from reference TRBV28 and TRBJ2-7, reads DVKVTQSSRYLVKRTGEKVFLECVQDMDHENMFWYRQDPGLGLRLIYFSYDVKMKEKGDIPEGYSVSREKKERFSLILESASTNQTSMYLCASSLSGRGGDEQYFGPGTRLTVT.

This clonotype was observed many times. The chain links TRBV11-2 to TRBJ1-3; D gene unclear. The CDR3 contains 14 residues. V gave up 4 bases and J gave up 2 bases, with 9 bases separating them. Germline V gene data show CDR1 as SGHAT and CDR2 as FQNNGV. This chain's CDR3 is CASSSITTGNTIYF. DNA for the CDR3: TGTGCCAGCAGCTCTATTACCACTGGAAACACCATATATTTT.

A word on this clonotype: The germline gene is not matched at one end of the junction; a read error may be the cause. The J gene is TRBJ1-2, the V gene TRBV3-1; D is undetermined. The CDR3 is 16 amino acids. Germline V gene lookup returns CDR1 LGHDT and CDR2 YNNKEL (reference sequence). CDR3 sequence: CANSQEGGRANYGYTF. The DNA for the CDR3 is TGTGCCAACAGCCAAGAAGGTGGCCGAGCTAACTATGGCTACACCTTC.

This clonotype was seen at least ten times. The V call is TRBV7-2, the J call TRBJ1-1; D gene uncertain. This CDR3 has 12 amino acids. Trimming shortened V by 6 bases and J by 5 bases, and 10 bases separated the two germline ends. Germline lookup yields CDR1 SGHTA and CDR2 FQGNSA. CDR3 loop: CASSLRETEAFF. In DNA form, the CDR3 reads TGTGCCAGCAGTTTAAGGGAAACTGAAGCTTTCTTT.

Ten or more counts support this clonotype. The chain is built from TRBV7-3 and TRBJ2-7; 9 bases map to TRBD1. Germline V gives CDR1 SGHTA, CDR2 FQGTGA. The J segment lost 0 bases and the V segment lost 5 bases, leaving 8 bases of the junction unmatched. The CDR3 spans 16 residues. Here the CDR3 DNA reads TGTGCCAGCAGCGCCCCGGGACAGGGAAGCTCCTACGAGCAGTACTTC. It yields the protein CASSAPGQGSSYEQYF.

The gene calls are TRBV24-1 and TRBJ2-3, with D uncertain. Germline loops: CDR1 KGHDR, CDR2 SFDVKD. This CDR3 is 16 amino acids long. Trimming took 1 base from V and 5 from J, leaving 15 bases between them. This CDR3 reads CATSDLIGDVEDTQYF. Written as DNA, the CDR3 is TGTGCCACCAGTGATTTAATAGGAGACGTAGAAGATACGCAGTATTTT.

This clonotype was counted ten times or more. CDR3 amino acids: CASSRGGGQPQHF. The CDR3 coding sequence is TGTGCCAGCTCACGGGGGGGAGGACAGCCCCAGCATTTT. The rearrangement links TRBV9 to TRBJ1-5, with D tentatively TRBD1 (5 bases). The CDR3 runs 13 residues. Germline CDR1 is SGDLS and CDR2 is YYNGEE. V lost 7 bases, J lost 7 bases, and 15 bases lay in between.

The V and J genes are TRBV24-1 and TRBJ2-3; TRBD1 matches at 8 bases. Germline trimming cut 7 bases from V and 2 bases from J; bases unmatched to any gene: 1. From germline, CDR1 is KGHDR and CDR2 SFDVKD. The CDR3 is 13 amino acids. Here the CDR3 reads CATRTGDTDTQYF. As DNA, the CDR3 is TGTGCCACCAGGACAGGGGACACAGATACGCAGTATTTT.

This clonotype was counted only a few times. The rearrangement joins TRBV6-1 to TRBJ1-2; no firm D call. Germline CDR1 reads MNHNS; CDR2 reads SASEGT. The ends were cut back, 11 bases at V and 4 bases at J, with 20 bases in the middle. The length of the CDR3 is 14 residues. CDR3 protein: CALWWPDGAYGYTF. The CDR3 DNA is TGTGCCCTCTGGTGGCCGGACGGAGCCTATGGCTACACCTTC.

This clonotype was seen a handful of times. The rearrangement links TRBV5-4 to TRBJ2-1; 11 nucleotides line up with TRBD2. The CDR3 totals 16 residues. J lost 4 bases, V lost 1 base, and 4 bases had no gene match. Germline V gene lookup returns CDR1 SGHNT and CDR2 YYREEE (reference sequence). CDR3 sequence: CASSLTGTSGYNEQFF. In DNA form, the CDR3 reads TGTGCCAGCAGCTTGACCGGGACTAGCGGATACAATGAGCAGTTCTTC.

The chain has TRBV9 and TRBJ2-1, with 9 bases fitting TRBD2. The CDR3 is 15 residues long. CDR1 SGDLS and CDR2 YYNGEE come from the germline V gene. Unmatched junction bases numbered 9, after V lost 7 bases and J lost 4 bases. The CDR3 DNA reads TGTGCCAGCGGACTAGCGTCGGTCGGATACAATGAGCAGTTCTTC. Encoded protein: CASGLASVGYNEQFF.

This clonotype showed up many times. CDR3 sequence reads: CSARDRLAGAIQETQYF. The CDR3 DNA is TGCAGTGCTAGAGATCGACTAGCGGGAGCAATACAAGAGACCCAGTACTTC. The V and J genes are TRBV20-1 and TRBJ2-5, with 12 bases matching TRBD2. V shed 0 bases and J 2 bases; nucleotides not matched to a gene: 7. This CDR3 is 17 amino acids long. Germline loops: CDR1 DFQATT, CDR2 SNEGSKA (reference sequence).

This clonotype was observed many times. The chain carries TRBV7-3 and TRBJ2-1; tentatively, D is TRBD2 (5 bases). Trimming took off 4 bases at V and 10 bases at J, with 17 bases between the two ends. Germline CDR1 reads SGHTA; CDR2 reads FQGTGA. The CDR3 loop spans 14 amino acids. CDR3 DNA: TGTGCCAGCAGCTCCTCTCTGGACGGGGTGGAGCAGTTCTTC. As protein: CASSSSLDGVEQFF.

This sequence joins TRBV2 and TRBJ2-7; 7 bases match TRBD2. The length of the CDR3 is 14 residues. Germline CDR1 reads SNHLY; CDR2 reads FYNNEI. J was trimmed by 2 bases and V by 2 bases; bases with no gene match: 3. The CDR3 region is CASSESGGAYEQYF. The CDR3 DNA sequence: TGTGCCAGCAGTGAAAGTGGGGGGGCCTACGAGCAGTACTTC.

This clonotype appeared many times. The chain is built from TRBV5-5 and TRBJ2-5; TRBD2 aligns across 8 bases. The CDR3 has 15 residues. With V trimmed by 4 bases and J by 5 bases, 10 bases remained unmatched. Germline V gene lookup returns CDR1 SGHKS and CDR2 YYEKEE (reference sequence). Here the CDR3 DNA reads TGTGCCAGCAGCCTAATACGAGCGGGAGCGGAGACCCAGTACTTC. Translating gives CASSLIRAGAETQYF. Supplemented by reference TRBV5-5 and TRBJ2-5, the full variable domain reads DAGVTQSPTHLIKTRGQQVTLRCSPISGHKSVSWYQQVLGQGPQFIFQYYEKEERGRGNFPDRFSARQFPNYSSELNVNALLLGDSALYLCASSLIRAGAETQYFGPGTRLLVL.

This clonotype was seen at least ten times. V is TRBV5-1 and J is TRBJ2-5; D perhaps matches TRBD1 (6 bases). The CDR3 is made up of 16 amino acids. Trimming left V 0 bases short and J 0 bases short, with 12 bases between. The V gene's germline CDR1 is SGHRS and CDR2 YFSETQ. The CDR3 sequence: CASSLDFDRYQETQYF. The CDR3 DNA is TGCGCCAGCAGCTTGGATTTTGACAGGTACCAAGAGACCCAGTACTTC.

Concerning this clonotype itself: Given a much more abundant clone one base away, this may be a read error. The V call is TRBV5-1, the J call TRBJ1-5; 9 bases are shared with TRBD1. Germline V gives CDR1 SGHRS, CDR2 YFSETQ. With V trimmed by 5 bases and J by 5 bases, 5 bases remained unmatched. The CDR3 runs 14 residues. CDR3: CASRWDRVDQPQHF. DNA of the CDR3: TGCGCCAGCAGGTGGGACAGGGTTGATCAGCCCCAGCATTTT.

This clonotype was detected many times. The rearrangement uses TRBV27 and TRBJ2-5; TRBD1 matches at 8 bases. CDR1 MNHEY and CDR2 SMNVEV come from the germline V gene (reference sequence). This CDR3 has 16 amino acids. With 4 bases clipped from V and 3 bases from J, the junction kept 10 bases outside the gene matches. Written as DNA, the CDR3 is TGTGCCAGCAGTTCCTTCACGACAGGGGCCAAAGAGACCCAGTACTTC. Encoded protein: CASSSFTTGAKETQYF.

This clonotype has ten or more counts. The rearrangement links TRBV19 to TRBJ1-1, with TRBD1 identical over 7 bases. CDR3 size: 15 residues. Germline-derived CDR1 and CDR2 are LNHDA and SQIVND (reference sequence). Germline trimming cut 5 bases from V and 3 bases from J; bases unmatched to any gene: 9. The CDR3 coding sequence is TGTGCCAGTAGTGGGGGGACAGTCGACGACACTGAAGCTTTCTTT. This translates into CASSGGTVDDTEAFF.

Note on this clonotype: Since no conserved phenylalanine or tryptophan closes the CDR3, a read error is the likely cause. The rearrangement links TRBV10-3 to TRBJ1-1; possible D gene TRBD1, 5 bases. The germline CDR1 and CDR2 sequences are ENHRY and SYGVKD. The CDR3 covers 13 residues. Trimming pared 7 bases from V and 1 base from J, leaving 10 bases between. CDR3 sequence (DNA): TGTGCCATCAAGGGTCAGGGGAACACTGAAGCTTTCCTT. Protein: CAIKGQGNTEAFL.

Many counts were recorded for this clonotype. The genes are TRBV6-1 and TRBJ1-3, with a weak D call TRBD1 (6 bases). V lost 0 bases to trimming and J lost 2 bases, with 8 bases between them. Germline CDR1 MNHNS, CDR2 SASEGT. The CDR3 has 15 residues. In DNA form, the CDR3 reads TGTGCCAGCAGTGAAGCAGGGGGAACTGGAAACACCATATATTTT. Its translation is CASSEAGGTGNTIYF.